The 9 T cell receptor beta chains reported below all come from one sample, sequenced in a study of T cells in Graves' hyperthyroidism and ophthalmopathy. RNA transcripts served as the template for amplifying TCR beta CDR3 regions. Using the HTBI primer set, a first-round RT-PCR was run on the TCR CDR3. TCRdb re-called the multiplex PCR reads through MiXCR, storing one row per CDR3 protein. The sample carries about 360,000 distinct CDR3 sequences, more than 15% recorded once. The sample comprised blood. The receptors come from a woman aged 18-29 years with Graves' hyperthyroidism that later progressed to Graves' ophthalmopathy.

The V call is TRBV4-3, the J call TRBJ2-7; D perhaps matches TRBD1 (6 bases). Trimming removed 1 base at V and 4 bases at J, with 14 bases between. Germline assignment: CDR1 LGHNA and CDR2 YSLEER. The CDR3 is 15 residues long. CDR3 region: CASSQVRGTLYEQYF. The CDR3 DNA sequence: TGCGCCAGCAGCCAAGTCAGGGGAACTTTATACGAGCAGTACTTC.

This clonotype has at least ten counts. The J gene is TRBJ2-5, the V gene TRBV6-1; TRBD2 might be the D (6 bases). The V gene's germline CDR1 is MNHNS and CDR2 SASEGT. Trimming left V 8 bases short and J 10 bases short, with 32 bases between. The CDR3 contains 17 residues. The CDR3 region has the DNA TGTGCCAGCTCCCTTGGGACCTCGGGGGATGGCCCACAAAACCAGTACTTC. Its protein product is CASSLGTSGDGPQNQYF.

About this clonotype itself: At one end, the junction sequence differs from germline, possibly due to a read error. The chain has TRBV6-1 and TRBJ1-2; the D gene is possibly TRBD1 (6 bases). This CDR3 region has 11 residues. Germline assignment: CDR1 MNHNS and CDR2 SASEGT. In DNA, the CDR3 is TGTGCCAGCAGCACAGGGCGGGACCAGAGCTTC. Its protein is CASSTGRDQSF.

This clonotype was detected a few times. This chain uses TRBV25-1 with TRBJ1-3; unclear D gene. Trimming pared 4 bases from V and 4 bases from J, leaving 11 bases between. CDR3 size: 14 residues. Germline CDR1 MGHDK, CDR2 SYGVNS. The CDR3: CASSARGSGNTIYF. The CDR3, as DNA: TGTGCCAGCAGTGCTCGGGGTTCAGGAAACACCATATATTTT.

This clonotype occurred many times. This chain uses TRBV6-1 with TRBJ2-1; no definite D call. This CDR3 is 12 amino acids long. Trimming pared 7 bases from V and 4 bases from J, leaving 8 bases between. Germline CDR1 reads MNHNS; CDR2 reads SASEGT. CDR3 amino acids: CASKDPYNEQFF. CDR3 DNA: TGTGCCAGCAAGGACCCTTACAATGAGCAGTTCTTC.

This clonotype was counted between two and nine times. V is TRBV13 and J is TRBJ2-7; 8 positions agree with TRBD2. The germline CDR1 and CDR2 sequences are PRHDT and FYEKMQ (reference sequence). V gave up 8 bases and J gave up 6 bases; unmatched junction bases: 12. The CDR3 extends over 14 amino acids. This CDR3 is CASEVAGIAGEQYF. The CDR3 DNA sequence: TGTGCCAGCGAAGTAGCGGGAATTGCAGGCGAGCAGTACTTC. The full variable domain, rest sourced from reference TRBV13 and TRBJ2-7, is AAGVIQSPRHLIKEKRETATLKCYPIPRHDTVYWYQQGPGQDPQFLISFYEKMQSDKGSIPDRFSAQQFSDYHSELNMSSLELGDSALYFCASEVAGIAGEQYFGPGTRLTVT.

The rearrangement uses TRBV4-1 and TRBJ1-3; 7 bases map to TRBD1. Per the germline V gene, CDR1 is MGHRA and CDR2 is YSYEKL. The CDR3 loop spans 17 amino acids. Trimming took 4 bases from V and 2 from J; bases not matched to a gene: 11. The CDR3 spells CASSLRPPQGAGNTIYF. The CDR3 DNA is TGCGCCAGCAGCCTACGACCTCCTCAGGGGGCTGGAAACACCATATATTTT.

This clonotype was counted ten times or more. V usage is TRBV27 and J usage is TRBJ1-4, with TRBD1 matching over 9 bases. Unmatched junction bases numbered 6, after V lost 5 bases and J lost 5 bases. From germline, CDR1 is MNHEY and CDR2 SMNVEV (reference sequence). CDR3 length: 15 amino acids. CDR3 DNA sequence: TGTGCCAGCAGTACTACAGGGGGCTGGAATGAAAAACTGTTTTTT. This translates into CASSTTGGWNEKLFF.

This clonotype has ten or more counts. The V and J genes are TRBV28 and TRBJ2-7; maybe TRBD1 (6 bases). The ends were cut back, 7 bases at V and 4 bases at J, with 11 bases in the middle. The CDR3 runs 12 residues. Germline assignment: CDR1 MDHEN and CDR2 SYDVKM. As DNA, the CDR3 is TGTGCCAGCAATCATCAGGGGTACGAGCAGTACTTC. It yields the protein CASNHQGYEQYF.